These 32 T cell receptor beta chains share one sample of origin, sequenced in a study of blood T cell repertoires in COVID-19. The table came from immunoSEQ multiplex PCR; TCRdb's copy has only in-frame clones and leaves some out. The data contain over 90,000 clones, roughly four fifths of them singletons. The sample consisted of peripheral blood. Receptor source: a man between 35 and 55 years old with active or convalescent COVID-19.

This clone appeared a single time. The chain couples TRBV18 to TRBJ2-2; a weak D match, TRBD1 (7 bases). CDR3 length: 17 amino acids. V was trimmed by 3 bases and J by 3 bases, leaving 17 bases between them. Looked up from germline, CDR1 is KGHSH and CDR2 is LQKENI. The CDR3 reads CASSPLGGGTDTGELFF. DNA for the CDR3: TGTGCCAGCTCACCTCTCGGTGGCGGGACAGACACCGGGGAGCTGTTTTTT.

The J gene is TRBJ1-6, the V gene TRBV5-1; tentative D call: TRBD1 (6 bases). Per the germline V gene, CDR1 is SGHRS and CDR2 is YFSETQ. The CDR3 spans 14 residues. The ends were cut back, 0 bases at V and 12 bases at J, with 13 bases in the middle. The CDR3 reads CASSLGQGGGPLHF. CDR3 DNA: TGCGCCAGCAGCTTGGGCCAGGGAGGGGGACCCCTCCACTTT.

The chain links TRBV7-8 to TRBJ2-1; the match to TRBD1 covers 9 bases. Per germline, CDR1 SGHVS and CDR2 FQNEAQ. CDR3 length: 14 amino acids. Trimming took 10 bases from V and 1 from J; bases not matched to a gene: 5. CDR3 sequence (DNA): TGTGCCACCCGACAGGGGGGGTCCTACAATGAGCAGTTCTTC. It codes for CATRQGGSYNEQFF.

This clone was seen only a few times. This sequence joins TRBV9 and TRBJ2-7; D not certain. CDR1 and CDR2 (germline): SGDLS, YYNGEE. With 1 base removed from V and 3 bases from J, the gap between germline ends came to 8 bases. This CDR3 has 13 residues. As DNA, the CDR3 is TGTGCCAGCAGCGTAAAACCGAGCTACGAGCAGTACTTC. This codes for CASSVKPSYEQYF.

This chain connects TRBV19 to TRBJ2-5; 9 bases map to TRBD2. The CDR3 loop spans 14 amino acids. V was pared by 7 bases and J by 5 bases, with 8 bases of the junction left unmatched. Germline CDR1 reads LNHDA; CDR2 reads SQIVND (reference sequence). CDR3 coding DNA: TGTGCCAGTAATGGCGGGGGGGCCGGGGAGACCCAGTACTTC. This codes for CASNGGGAGETQYF. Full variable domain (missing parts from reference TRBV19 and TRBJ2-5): DGGITQSPKYLFRKEGQNVTLSCEQNLNHDAMYWYRQDPGQGLRLIYYSQIVNDFQKGDIAEGYSVSREKKESFPLTVTSAQKNPTAFYLCASNGGGAGETQYFGPGTRLLVL.

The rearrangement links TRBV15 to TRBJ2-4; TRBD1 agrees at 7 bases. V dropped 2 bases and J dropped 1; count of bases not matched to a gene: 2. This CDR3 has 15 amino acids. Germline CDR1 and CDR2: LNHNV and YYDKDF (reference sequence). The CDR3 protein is CATSRQTGAKNIQYF. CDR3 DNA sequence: TGTGCCACCAGCAGACAGACAGGGGCCAAAAACATTCAGTACTTC.

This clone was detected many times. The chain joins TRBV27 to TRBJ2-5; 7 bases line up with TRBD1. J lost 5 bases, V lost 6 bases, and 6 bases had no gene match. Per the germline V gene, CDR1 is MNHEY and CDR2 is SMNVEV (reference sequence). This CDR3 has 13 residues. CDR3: CASRRQGWETQYF. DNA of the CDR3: TGTGCCAGCAGAAGACAGGGATGGGAGACCCAGTACTTC.

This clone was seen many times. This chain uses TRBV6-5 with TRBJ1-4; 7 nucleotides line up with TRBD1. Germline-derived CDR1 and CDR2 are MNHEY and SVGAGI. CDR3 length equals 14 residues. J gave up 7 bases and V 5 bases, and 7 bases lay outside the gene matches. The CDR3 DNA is TGTGCCAGCAGTACGACAGGGCGGGTTGAAAAACTGTTTTTT. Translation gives CASSTTGRVEKLFF.

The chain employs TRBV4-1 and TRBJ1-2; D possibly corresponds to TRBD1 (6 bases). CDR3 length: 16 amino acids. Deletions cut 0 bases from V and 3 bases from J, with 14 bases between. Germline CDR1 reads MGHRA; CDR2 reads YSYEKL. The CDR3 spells CASSQDPGVSYYGYTF. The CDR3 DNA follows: TGCGCCAGCAGCCAAGATCCAGGGGTCTCTTACTATGGCTACACCTTC.

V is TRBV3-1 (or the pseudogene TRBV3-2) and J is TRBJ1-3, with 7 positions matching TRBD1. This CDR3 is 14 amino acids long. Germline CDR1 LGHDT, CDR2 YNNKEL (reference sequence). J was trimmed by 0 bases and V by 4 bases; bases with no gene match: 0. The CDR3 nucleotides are TGTGCCAGCAGCCGACAGGGCTCTGGAAACACCATATATTTT. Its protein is CASSRQGSGNTIYF.

CDR3 coding DNA: TGTGCCAGCAGTCGCGGGGGACTCTACGAGCAGTACTTC. As protein: CASSRGGLYEQYF. This rearrangement joins TRBV28 to TRBJ2-7; 7 bases are a match to TRBD2. The J segment lost 3 bases and the V segment lost 5 bases, leaving 4 bases of the junction unmatched. The germline gives CDR1 MDHEN, CDR2 SYDVKM. The CDR3 loop spans 13 amino acids.

CDR3 sequence: CASSRTEKDEQFF. The CDR3 DNA reads TGTGCCAGTAGCCGGACAGAAAAAGATGAGCAGTTCTTC. The chain has TRBV19 and TRBJ2-1; the D gene is possibly TRBD1 (6 bases). The CDR3 covers 13 residues. Trimming pared 6 bases from V and 8 bases from J, leaving 14 bases between. Germline loops: CDR1 LNHDA, CDR2 SQIVND (reference sequence).

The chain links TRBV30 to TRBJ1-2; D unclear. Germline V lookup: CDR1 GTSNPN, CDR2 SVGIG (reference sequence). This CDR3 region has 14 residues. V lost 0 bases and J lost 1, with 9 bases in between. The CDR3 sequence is CAWSVISDNYGYTF. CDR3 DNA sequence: TGTGCCTGGAGTGTAATCTCAGATAACTATGGCTACACCTTC.

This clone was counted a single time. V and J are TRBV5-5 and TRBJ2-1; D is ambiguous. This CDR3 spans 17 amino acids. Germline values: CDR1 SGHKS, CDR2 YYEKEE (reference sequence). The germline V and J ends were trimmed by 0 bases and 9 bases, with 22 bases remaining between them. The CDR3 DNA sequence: TGTGCCAGCAGCTTGGACCACTGGGCCTCGACACGTGGTGAGCAGTTCTTC. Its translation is CASSLDHWASTRGEQFF.

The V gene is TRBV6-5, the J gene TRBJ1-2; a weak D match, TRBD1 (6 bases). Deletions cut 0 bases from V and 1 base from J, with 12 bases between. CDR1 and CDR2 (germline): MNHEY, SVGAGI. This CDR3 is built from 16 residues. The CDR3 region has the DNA TGTGCCAGCAGTTACTCGACCAGGGGCTATAACTATGGCTACACCTTC. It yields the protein CASSYSTRGYNYGYTF.

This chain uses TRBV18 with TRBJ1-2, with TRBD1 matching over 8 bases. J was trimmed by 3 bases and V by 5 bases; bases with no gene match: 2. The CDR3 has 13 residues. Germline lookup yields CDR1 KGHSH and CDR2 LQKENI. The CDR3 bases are TGTGCCAGCTCAGTACAGGGGGACTATGGCTACACCTTC. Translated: CASSVQGDYGYTF.

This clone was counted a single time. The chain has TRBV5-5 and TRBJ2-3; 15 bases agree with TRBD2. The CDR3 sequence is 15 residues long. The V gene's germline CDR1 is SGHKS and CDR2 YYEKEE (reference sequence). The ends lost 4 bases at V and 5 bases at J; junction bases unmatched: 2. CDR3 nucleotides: TGTGCCAGCAGCAGGGGACTAGCGGGGGGAGATACGCAGTATTTT. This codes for CASSRGLAGGDTQYF.

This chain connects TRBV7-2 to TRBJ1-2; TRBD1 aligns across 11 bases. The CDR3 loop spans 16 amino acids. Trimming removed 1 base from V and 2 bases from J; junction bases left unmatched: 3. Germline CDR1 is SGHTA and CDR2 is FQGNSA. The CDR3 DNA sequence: TGTGCCAGCAGCTTAGTAGGGACAGGGGGAAACTATGGCTACACCTTC. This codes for CASSLVGTGGNYGYTF.

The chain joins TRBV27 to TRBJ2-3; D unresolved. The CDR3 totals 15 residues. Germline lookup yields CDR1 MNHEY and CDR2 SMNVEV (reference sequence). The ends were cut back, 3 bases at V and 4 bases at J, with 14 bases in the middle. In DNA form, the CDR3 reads TGTGCCAGCAGTTTGGCTCGATCCCCCGCAGATACGCAGTATTTT. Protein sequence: CASSLARSPADTQYF.

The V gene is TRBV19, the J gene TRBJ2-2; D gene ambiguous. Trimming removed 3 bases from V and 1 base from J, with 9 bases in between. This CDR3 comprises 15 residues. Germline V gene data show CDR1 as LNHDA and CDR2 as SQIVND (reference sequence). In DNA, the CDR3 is TGTGCCAGTAGTATCTACGGAGAGAACACCGGGGAGCTGTTTTTT. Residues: CASSIYGENTGELFF.

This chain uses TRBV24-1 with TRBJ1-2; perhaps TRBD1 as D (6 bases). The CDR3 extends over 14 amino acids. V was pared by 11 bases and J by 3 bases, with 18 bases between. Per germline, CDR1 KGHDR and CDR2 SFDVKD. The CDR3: CARQAGGAHYGYTF. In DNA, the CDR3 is TGTGCCAGACAGGCGGGGGGCGCACACTATGGCTACACCTTC.

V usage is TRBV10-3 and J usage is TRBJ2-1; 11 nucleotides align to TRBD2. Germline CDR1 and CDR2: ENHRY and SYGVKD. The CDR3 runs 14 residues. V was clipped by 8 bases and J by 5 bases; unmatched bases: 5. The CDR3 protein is CAISIAGGDNEQFF. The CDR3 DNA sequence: TGTGCCATCTCAATAGCGGGGGGGGACAATGAGCAGTTCTTC.

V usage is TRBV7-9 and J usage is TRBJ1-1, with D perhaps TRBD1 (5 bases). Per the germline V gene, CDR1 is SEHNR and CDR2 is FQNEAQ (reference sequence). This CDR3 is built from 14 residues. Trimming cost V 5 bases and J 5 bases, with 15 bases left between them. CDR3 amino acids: CASSKRQPQTEAFF. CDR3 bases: TGTGCCAGCAGCAAAAGACAGCCTCAGACTGAAGCTTTCTTT.

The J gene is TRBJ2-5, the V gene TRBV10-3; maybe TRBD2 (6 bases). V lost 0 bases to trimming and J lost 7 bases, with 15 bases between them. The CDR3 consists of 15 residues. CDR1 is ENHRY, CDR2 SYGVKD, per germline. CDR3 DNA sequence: TGTGCCATCAGTGAGTCGAGGGACTTAAAGTGGACCCAGTACTTC. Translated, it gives CAISESRDLKWTQYF.

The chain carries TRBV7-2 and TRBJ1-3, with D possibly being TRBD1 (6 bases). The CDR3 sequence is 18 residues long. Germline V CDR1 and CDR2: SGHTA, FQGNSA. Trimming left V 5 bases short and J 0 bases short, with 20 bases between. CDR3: CASSARPDSLSSGNTIYF. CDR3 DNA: TGTGCCAGCAGCGCGAGACCGGACAGTCTGAGCTCTGGAAACACCATATATTTT.

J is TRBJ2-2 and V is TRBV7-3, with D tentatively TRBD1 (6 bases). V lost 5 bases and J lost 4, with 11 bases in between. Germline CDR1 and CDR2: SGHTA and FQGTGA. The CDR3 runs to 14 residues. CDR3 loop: CASSPGQLTGELFF. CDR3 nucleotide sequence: TGTGCCAGCAGCCCCGGACAGCTCACCGGGGAGCTGTTTTTT. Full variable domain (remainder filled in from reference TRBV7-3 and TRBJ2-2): GAGVSQTPSNKVTEKGKYVELRCDPISGHTALYWYRQSLGQGPEFLIYFQGTGAADDSGLPNDRFFAVRPEGSVSTLKIQRTERGDSAVYLCASSPGQLTGELFFGEGSRLTVL.

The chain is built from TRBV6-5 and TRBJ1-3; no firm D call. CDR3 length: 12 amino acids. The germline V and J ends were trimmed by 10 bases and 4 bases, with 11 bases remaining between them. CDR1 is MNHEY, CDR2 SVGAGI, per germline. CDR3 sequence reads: CAILTFGNTIYF. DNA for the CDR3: TGTGCCATCTTAACATTCGGAAACACCATATATTTT.

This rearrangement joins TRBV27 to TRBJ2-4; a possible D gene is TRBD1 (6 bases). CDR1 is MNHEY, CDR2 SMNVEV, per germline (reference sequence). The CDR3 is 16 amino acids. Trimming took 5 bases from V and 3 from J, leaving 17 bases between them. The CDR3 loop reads CASSGTGMLGKNIQYF. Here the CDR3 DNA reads TGTGCCAGCAGTGGCACAGGGATGTTAGGCAAAAACATTCAGTACTTC.

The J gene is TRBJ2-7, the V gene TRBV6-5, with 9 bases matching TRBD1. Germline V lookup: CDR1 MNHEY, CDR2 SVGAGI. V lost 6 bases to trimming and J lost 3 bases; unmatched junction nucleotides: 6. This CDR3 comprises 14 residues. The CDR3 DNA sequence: TGTGCCAGCAGCCGCGGGGACAGGGACTACGAGCAGTACTTC. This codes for CASSRGDRDYEQYF.

Written as DNA, the CDR3 is TGTGCCAGCAGCAAACGAGCGGGGGCCACCACAGATACGCAGTATTTT. Amino acids: CASSKRAGATTDTQYF. The genes are TRBV3-1 (or the pseudogene TRBV3-2) and TRBJ2-3; 8 bases agree with TRBD2. Unmatched junction bases numbered 9, after V lost 5 bases and J lost 2 bases. The CDR3 totals 16 residues. The germline gives CDR1 LGHDT, CDR2 YNNKEL (reference sequence).

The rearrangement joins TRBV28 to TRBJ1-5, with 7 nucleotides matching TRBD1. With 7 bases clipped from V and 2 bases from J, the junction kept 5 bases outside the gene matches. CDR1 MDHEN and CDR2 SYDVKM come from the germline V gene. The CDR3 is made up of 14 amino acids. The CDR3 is CASTLGQGNQPQHF. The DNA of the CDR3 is TGTGCCAGCACCCTCGGACAGGGCAATCAGCCCCAGCATTTT.

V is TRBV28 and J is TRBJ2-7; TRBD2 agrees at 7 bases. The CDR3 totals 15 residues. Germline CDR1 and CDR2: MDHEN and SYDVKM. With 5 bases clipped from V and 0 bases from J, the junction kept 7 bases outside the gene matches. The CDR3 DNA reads TGTGCCAGCAGTCGGTCCGGGGGGAGCTCCTACGAGCAGTACTTC. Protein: CASSRSGGSSYEQYF.